The entry that follows covers one TCR beta chain sequence. This record comes from a study of blood T cell repertoires in COVID-19. Study overall: COVID-19 samples, acute and convalescent, were from the United States, Italy and Spain. PBMCs, B-cell-depleted T cells, or T cells provided the cDNA or gDNA that made up the material.

In the authors' workflow: Estimates of nucleated cell counts were drawn from the amplification of reference gene primers. Some clones are missing from TCRdb's copy, which holds only in-frame ones; the method was immunoSEQ multiplex PCR. Clonal size and the V and J genes are those of that table, whereas D and trimming came from the DNA. The profile covers some 100,000 clones, with about nine tenths appearing a single time and around a sixth taken by the ten largest. The sample comprised peripheral blood. This receptor was identified in a man over 45 with acute or convalescent COVID-19.

CDR3 nucleotide sequence: TGTGCCAGCAGCCAAGATCACAGGGGAGGCGGCTACACCTTC. This codes for CASSQDHRGGGYTF. The rearrangement uses TRBV3-1 (or the pseudogene TRBV3-2) and TRBJ1-2, with 7 bases matching TRBD1. Looked up from germline, CDR1 is LGHDT and CDR2 is YNNKEL (reference sequence). Trimming removed 0 bases from V and 8 bases from J; junction bases left unmatched: 6. The CDR3 runs to 14 residues.